Described below is a single T cell receptor (beta chain) sequence and its context. Losses at the gene ends were 7 bases for V and 3 bases for J; bases not matched to a gene: 8. The CDR3 contains 14 residues. Germline V lookup: CDR1 MNHEY, CDR2 SMNVEV (reference sequence). The data were taken from a study of shared clonotypes between healthy human individuals. This was a deep-level run. Assay used: immunoSEQ multiplex PCR; TCRdb lists only in-frame clones, some missing. The profile covers roughly 1,500,000 clones, with about 98% appearing a single time and roughly 0.45% taken by the ten largest. The chain is built from TRBV27 and TRBJ1-1; 7 bases match TRBD1. This clonotype was obtained from a man aged 25 to 45 in good health. Specimen: naive CD4+ T cells sorted from blood. This sample's subset: CD45RA+ positively selected. In DNA, the CDR3 is TGTGCCAGCACTCTGACAGGGAAAGACACTGAAGCTTTCTTT. This encodes CASTLTGKDTEAFF.